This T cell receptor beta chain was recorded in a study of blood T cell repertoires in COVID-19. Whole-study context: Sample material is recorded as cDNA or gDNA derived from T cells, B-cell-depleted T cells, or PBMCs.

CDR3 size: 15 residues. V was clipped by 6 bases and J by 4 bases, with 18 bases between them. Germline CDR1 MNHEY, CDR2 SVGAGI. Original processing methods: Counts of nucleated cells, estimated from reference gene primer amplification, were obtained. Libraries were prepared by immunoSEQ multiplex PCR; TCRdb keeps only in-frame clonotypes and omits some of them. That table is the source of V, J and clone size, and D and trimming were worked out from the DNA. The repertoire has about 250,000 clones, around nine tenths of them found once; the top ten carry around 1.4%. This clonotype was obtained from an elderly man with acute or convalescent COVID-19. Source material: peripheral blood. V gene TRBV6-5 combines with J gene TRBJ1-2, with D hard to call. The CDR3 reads CASSPAGIWSYGYTF. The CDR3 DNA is TGTGCCAGCAGCCCGGCCGGGATCTGGAGCTATGGCTACACCTTC.